This passage covers 29 T cell receptor beta chains from one sample sequenced in a study of blood T cells in healthy people across ages (dated by TCRdb to 2013 to 2016). Library prep was done by 5' RACE. Instrument used: Illumina HiSeq 2500. A second PCR of about 6 to 12 cycles was run with a J-beta primer mix and a sample-barcoded 5' primer. Using fastp trimming at Q25 and MiXCR clonotype assembly, TCRdb reanalyzed the public sequencing data and kept in-frame beta chains. Every distinct CDR3 protein forms one entry, paired with its most common genes and DNA. The sample table shows hundreds of thousands of distinct CDR3 sequences, and roughly 50% are seen once. Jointly, the top ten make up roughly 22% of the sample. Material: blood. The receptors originated from a man aged 25 to 40 in good health.

This chain joins TRBV29-1 and TRBJ1-1; TRBD1 is a possible D gene (6 bases). The V and J ends lost 3 bases and 2 bases respectively, with 13 bases between them. CDR1 SQVTM and CDR2 ANQGSEA come from the germline V gene. The CDR3 sequence is 14 residues long. The CDR3 loop reads CSVEPTGANTEAFF. The CDR3 DNA reads TGCAGCGTTGAGCCGACAGGAGCAAACACTGAAGCTTTCTTT. The full variable domain, rest sourced from reference TRBV29-1 and TRBJ1-1, is SAVISQKPSRDICQRGTSLTIQCQVDSQVTMMFWYRQQPGQSLTLIATANQGSEATYESGFVIDKFPISRPNLTFSTLTVSNMSPEDSSIYLCSVEPTGANTEAFFGQGTRLTVV.

This clonotype was recorded a few times. This chain uses TRBV10-3 with TRBJ1-2; unclear D gene. Between the trimmed V and J ends, which lost 11 bases and 7 bases, there was a span of 17 bases. The germline CDR1 and CDR2 sequences are ENHRY and SYGVKD. The CDR3 contains 12 residues. CDR3 coding DNA: TGTGCCTCCCTCACCTCACTATCTGGCTACACCTTC. Translated, it gives CASLTSLSGYTF.

The rearrangement links TRBV5-5 to TRBJ2-4; 11 bases match TRBD1. The J call may not be correct, given that the DNA end is closer to TRBJ2-5. Germline values: CDR1 SGHKS, CDR2 YYEKEE (reference sequence). This CDR3 comprises 15 residues. The CDR3 loop reads CASSLGTGGAETQYF. Written as DNA, the CDR3 is TGTGCCAGCAGCTTGGGGACAGGGGGCGCAGAGACCCAGTACTTC.

The V and J genes are TRBV4-3 and TRBJ2-7, with a weak D call TRBD2 (6 bases). The CDR3 has 15 residues. V shed 4 bases and J shed 7 bases, with 20 bases lying between them. CDR1 and CDR2 from the germline V gene are LGHNA and YSLEER. The CDR3 coding sequence is TGCGCCAGCAGCCCGGGACTTTCTGAGTACAATGAGCAGTACTTC. Protein sequence: CASSPGLSEYNEQYF.

The chain joins TRBV7-6 to TRBJ2-7; TRBD1 matches at 9 bases. CDR3 length equals 15 residues. CDR1 and CDR2 from the germline V gene are SGHVS and FNYEAQ. V shed 5 bases, J shed 6 bases, and the junction held 11 bases outside the gene matches. CDR3 region: CASSTRQGGRREQYF. CDR3 DNA: TGTGCCAGCAGCACACGACAGGGGGGCCGCCGCGAGCAGTACTTC.

The chain recombines TRBV20-1 with TRBJ2-1; 7 positions match TRBD2. The DNA end lines up better with TRBJ2-7; the J call may be wrong. Germline assignment: CDR1 DFQATT and CDR2 SNEGSKA (reference sequence). The CDR3 sequence is 17 residues long. CDR3 sequence reads: CSANVPSGASSYNEQYF. The CDR3, as DNA: TGCAGTGCTAATGTGCCGAGCGGGGCGAGCTCCTACAATGAGCAGTACTTC.

This rearrangement joins TRBV11-2 to TRBJ1-2, with D uncertain. The CDR3 runs to 13 residues. Deletions cut 5 bases from V and 8 bases from J, with 15 bases between. Germline CDR1 and CDR2: SGHAT and FQNNGV. The CDR3 spells CASSPNVGGGYTF. DNA for the CDR3: TGTGCCAGCAGCCCAAATGTGGGCGGCGGCTACACCTTC.

The chain carries TRBV7-9 and TRBJ1-2; D gene uncertain. Germline CDR1 and CDR2: SEHNR and FQNEAQ (reference sequence). There are 14 residues in the CDR3. Trimming took off 9 bases at V and 0 bases at J, with 14 bases between the two ends. The CDR3 here is CASSPDPANYGYTF. In DNA form, the CDR3 reads TGTGCCAGTAGCCCCGACCCAGCTAACTATGGCTACACCTTC.

This clonotype appeared once. It may be a read error: a sequence one base away is much more abundant. This chain links TRBV29-1 with TRBJ2-1, with 11 bases identical to TRBD1. Matching the DNA end better, TRBJ2-7 makes the J call doubtful. Germline lookup yields CDR1 SQVTM and CDR2 ANQGSEA. The length of the CDR3 is 13 residues. CDR3 amino acids: CSAGTGGYNEQYF. CDR3 sequence (DNA): TGCAGCGCCGGGACAGGGGGATACAATGAGCAGTACTTC.

Only a few counts were recorded for this clonotype. This chain connects TRBV28 to TRBJ2-7, with D perhaps being TRBD1 or TRBD2 (5 bases each). Per germline, CDR1 MDHEN and CDR2 SYDVKM. Trimming took 6 bases from V and 7 from J, leaving 19 bases between them. The CDR3 runs to 14 residues. The CDR3 DNA sequence: TGTGCCAGCAGCCTACCTCCCGGGGCAGGGGAGCAGTACTTC. Protein: CASSLPPGAGEQYF.

Note on this clonotype: This may be a read error: a much more frequent sequence differs by one nucleotide. V gene TRBV25-1 combines with J gene TRBJ2-7; 8 positions match TRBD1. Germline CDR1 MGHDK, CDR2 SYGVNS. The CDR3 length is 16 residues. The V segment lost 4 bases and the J segment 2 bases; nucleotides outside the gene matches: 10. CDR3 bases: TGTGCCAGCAGTGGTCTTGGACAGGGCAAAACCTACGAGCAGTACTTC. Its protein is CASSGLGQGKTYEQYF.

V usage is TRBV11-2 and J usage is TRBJ1-1; 8 nucleotides agree with TRBD1. Germline CDR1 and CDR2: SGHAT and FQNNGV. The CDR3 contains 15 residues. After removal of 0 bases from V and 11 bases from J, the junction contained 11 bases not matched to a gene. CDR3 in DNA: TGTGCCAGCAGCTTAGATCTTGGCAGGGGGCCAGCGGCTTTCTTT. Residues: CASSLDLGRGPAAFF.

The CDR3 bases are TGCAGTGCTAGTGAGGGAGGGCATCAATACGAGCAGTACTTC. Protein sequence: CSASEGGHQYEQYF. This chain connects TRBV20-1 to TRBJ2-4, with 7 bases aligning to TRBD2. The end of the DNA is better explained by TRBJ2-7, so the J call may be wrong. CDR1 DFQATT and CDR2 SNEGSKA come from the germline V gene (reference sequence). CDR3 length: 14 residues.

This clonotype was seen at least ten times. The chain carries TRBV29-1 and TRBJ2-5, with D tentatively TRBD1 or TRBD2 (5 bases each). The CDR3 spans 12 residues. Germline CDR1 SQVTM, CDR2 ANQGSEA. V gave up 4 bases and J gave up 3 bases, with 9 bases separating them. CDR3 protein: CSVVRGEETQYF. The CDR3 nucleotides are TGCAGCGTTGTCCGAGGGGAAGAGACCCAGTACTTC.

V usage is TRBV20-1 and J usage is TRBJ2-7; 9 bases align to TRBD1. Losses at the gene ends were 6 bases for V and 4 bases for J; bases not matched to a gene: 4. CDR3 size: 12 residues. Per the germline V gene, CDR1 is DFQATT and CDR2 is SNEGSKA (reference sequence). The CDR3 spells CSATDRGYEQYF. The CDR3 DNA reads TGCAGTGCAACAGACAGGGGGTACGAGCAGTACTTC.

The chain has TRBV12-5 and TRBJ2-1, with D unresolved. CDR1 is LGHNT and CDR2 is FRNRAP in the germline V gene. The CDR3 has 12 residues. Trimming stripped 5 bases from V and 3 bases from J, with 5 bases between. CDR3 loop: CASGIDYNEQFF. The CDR3 nucleotides read TGTGCTAGTGGTATCGACTACAATGAGCAGTTCTTC.

V is TRBV9 and J is TRBJ2-3, with a possible D match to TRBD2 (6 bases). CDR3 length equals 16 residues. CDR1 and CDR2 from the germline V gene are SGDLS and YYNGEE. Trimming shortened V by 4 bases and J by 1 base, and 16 bases separated the two germline ends. In DNA, the CDR3 is TGTGCCAGCAGCCCCCAGGCTAGCGCTCGCACAGATACGCAGTATTTT. This codes for CASSPQASARTDTQYF.

V is TRBV7-2 and J is TRBJ1-5, with D possibly TRBD1 on 6 matching bases. This CDR3 spans 14 amino acids. Trimming shortened V by 2 bases and J by 9 bases, and 14 bases separated the two germline ends. Germline V gene data show CDR1 as SGHTA and CDR2 as FQGNSA. The chain's CDR3 is CASSLQGIGAPQHF. CDR3 in DNA: TGTGCCAGCAGCTTACAGGGGATCGGTGCGCCCCAGCATTTT.

The genes are TRBV12-3 or TRBV12-4 and TRBJ2-5; the match to TRBD1 covers 7 bases. V shed 4 bases, J shed 5 bases, and the junction held 13 bases outside the gene matches. This CDR3 spans 16 amino acids. CDR3 residues: CASSSMTGIVGETQYF. DNA for the CDR3: TGTGCCAGCAGTTCGATGACAGGGATTGTTGGGGAGACCCAGTACTTC.

The chain links TRBV5-1 to TRBJ2-2, with TRBD2 matching 8 bases. The CDR3 has 16 residues. Germline V gene data show CDR1 as SGHRS and CDR2 as YFSETQ. V shed 4 bases, J shed 4 bases, and the junction held 9 bases outside the gene matches. The CDR3 coding sequence is TGCGCCAGCAGCCTAGGAACTAGCGGCGGCACCGGGGAGCTGTTTTTT. Its protein is CASSLGTSGGTGELFF.

This chain links TRBV6-5 with TRBJ2-7; a possible D gene is TRBD1 (6 bases). Germline V gene lookup returns CDR1 MNHEY and CDR2 SVGAGI. With 8 bases removed from V and 0 bases from J, the gap between germline ends came to 14 bases. CDR3 size: 14 residues. The CDR3 nucleotides read TGTGCCAGCGGAACAGGGAGCTTCTCCTACGAGCAGTACTTC. As protein: CASGTGSFSYEQYF.

CDR3 sequence (DNA): TGCGCCAGCAGCTTGTGGGTGAAAGCAGAGGGCAATGAGCAGTTCTTC. This sequence encodes CASSLWVKAEGNEQFF. The rearrangement joins TRBV5-1 to TRBJ2-1; maybe TRBD2 (5 bases). Deletions cut 1 base from V and 6 bases from J, with 17 bases between. Germline V lookup: CDR1 SGHRS, CDR2 YFSETQ. The CDR3 is 16 amino acids.

This clonotype was detected only a few times. The V and J genes are TRBV29-1 and TRBJ2-1; possibly TRBD2 for D (5 bases). Per germline, CDR1 SQVTM and CDR2 ANQGSEA. Between the trimmed V and J ends, which lost 5 bases and 8 bases, there was a span of 13 bases. The CDR3 consists of 12 residues. CDR3 region: CSVTTGVDEQFF. CDR3 coding DNA: TGCAGCGTTACGACCGGGGTCGATGAGCAGTTCTTC.

The gene calls are TRBV13 and TRBJ1-4, with TRBD1 matching over 9 bases. The germline V gene encodes CDR1 PRHDT and CDR2 FYEKMQ (reference sequence). The trim removed 6 bases at V and 9 bases at J, leaving 11 bases unmatched. The length of the CDR3 is 15 residues. The CDR3 DNA follows: TGTGCCAGCAGTTTCCGGGACAGGGCCGTCCAAAAACTGTTTTTT. It yields the protein CASSFRDRAVQKLFF.

The chain's CDR3 is CASSFQSGTLGVNEQFF. In DNA form, the CDR3 reads TGTGCCAGCAGCTTCCAATCCGGGACCTTGGGGGTCAATGAGCAGTTCTTC. The gene calls are TRBV14 and TRBJ2-1; either TRBD1 or TRBD2 may fit D (5 bases each). The V gene lost 5 bases and the J gene lost 6 bases, with 23 bases spanning the gap. This CDR3 spans 17 amino acids. Looked up from germline, CDR1 is SGHDN and CDR2 is FVKESK.

The gene calls are TRBV5-6 and TRBJ2-3; D remains unclear. The ends were cut back, 0 bases at V and 3 bases at J, with 14 bases in the middle. The CDR3 spans 16 residues. Germline values: CDR1 SGHDT, CDR2 YYEEEE. The CDR3 nucleotides read TGTGCCAGCAGCTTGGCTAGGGCCCAGTTGACAGATACGCAGTATTTT. Amino acid sequence: CASSLARAQLTDTQYF.

This chain uses TRBV6-6 with TRBJ2-4; TRBD2 matches at 7 bases. V trimming: 2 bases; J trimming: 13 bases; junction bases outside the gene matches: 11. This CDR3 comprises 14 residues. CDR1 is MNHNY and CDR2 is SVGAGI in the germline V gene (reference sequence). CDR3: CASSYVGEGIEQYF. The DNA of the CDR3 is TGTGCCAGCAGTTACGTCGGGGAGGGTATTGAGCAGTACTTC.

This clonotype has a handful of counts. The chain recombines TRBV4-2 with TRBJ1-2; 9 nucleotides agree with TRBD1. CDR3 length: 15 amino acids. CDR1 is LGHNA, CDR2 YNFKEQ, per germline. V shed 7 bases and J 4 bases; nucleotides not matched to a gene: 10. This CDR3 reads CASTSNRGRIYGYTF. In DNA, the CDR3 is TGTGCCAGCACCTCAAACAGGGGGCGTATCTATGGCTACACCTTC.

The chain has TRBV7-8 and TRBJ2-2, with D possibly matching TRBD1 (6 bases). V was cut by 0 bases and J by 5 bases, with 10 bases left in between. The CDR3 has 15 residues. Germline-derived CDR1 and CDR2 are SGHVS and FQNEAQ. The CDR3 DNA is TGTGCCAGCAGCTTAGCGGTTGGACAGACCGGGGAGCTGTTTTTT. This encodes CASSLAVGQTGELFF.